This TCR beta chain was sequenced in a study of metastatic and nonmetastatic thyroid tumors. Concerning this clone itself: Antigen unknown.

Original data processing: Clinicopathological groups of papillary thyroid cancer showed CDR3 differences that were used to build a distant-metastasis classifier. TCRdb reanalyzed the PCR reads via MiXCR. The authors' filters were not applied to this entry. The data contain 45,000 to 55,000 clones, roughly a quarter of them singletons. None of the patients had undergone any treatment ahead of thyroid surgery. General observations from the study: A significant increase in TCR beta diversity was reportedly seen in malignant thyroid tumors relative to benign nodules, in blood and tumor.

Germline CDR1 and CDR2: SNHLY and FYNNEI. V was clipped by 3 bases and J by 0 bases, with 15 bases between them. This CDR3 comprises 16 residues. This receptor was identified in a male donor with papillary thyroid cancer or a benign thyroid nodule (not recorded which). Some clones in this sample may be carry-over from other donors' samples. V gene TRBV2 combines with J gene TRBJ2-7; D not resolved. Sequences were obtained from blood. The DNA for the CDR3 is TGTGCCAGCAGTGATGTTGGTACAATTAGCTCCTACGAGCAGTACTTC. As protein: CASSDVGTISSYEQYF.